The 6 T cell receptor beta chains below were found in one sample sequenced in a study of tumor-infiltrating lymphocytes in primary liver carcinoma. With a constant-region primer, TCR beta cDNA was made from around 530 ng of total RNA. Three rounds of nested multiplex PCR with slightly modified ARM-PCR produced TCR beta libraries. TRBV1-TRBV30 forward primers and a C-beta reverse primer were used in the first two PCR rounds, which each ran for about 10 cycles. One entry per CDR3 protein, called by TCRdb with MiXCR from the multiplex PCR reads. This table holds about 200,000 distinct CDR3 sequences, around 60% found once. RNA isolated from unsorted whole blood supplied the blood RNA, with germline DNA also extracted. The specimen was peripheral blood. The receptors stem from an older woman with primary liver carcinoma and hepatitis B virus infection.

This clonotype has more than one count but fewer than ten. The chain employs TRBV5-1 and TRBJ2-3; weak D call: TRBD2 (5 bases). CDR1 SGHRS and CDR2 YFSETQ come from the germline V gene. V shed 3 bases and J shed 1 base, with 12 bases lying between them. The CDR3 loop spans 15 amino acids. The CDR3 bases are TGCGCCAGCAGCTCGGGGTCCTACGGCACAGATACGCAGTATTTT. Translation: CASSSGSYGTDTQYF.

This chain connects TRBV28 to TRBJ2-1; TRBD2 agrees at 9 bases. The CDR3 extends over 15 amino acids. The V and J ends lost 3 bases and 5 bases, in that order; junction bases with no gene match: 5. Per germline, CDR1 MDHEN and CDR2 SYDVKM. CDR3 coding DNA: TGTGCCAGCAGTTTGAAGGCTAGCGGGAACAATGAGCAGTTCTTC. It yields the protein CASSLKASGNNEQFF. Full variable domain (remainder filled in from reference TRBV28 and TRBJ2-1): DVKVTQSSRYLVKRTGEKVFLECVQDMDHENMFWYRQDPGLGLRLIYFSYDVKMKEKGDIPEGYSVSREKKERFSLILESASTNQTSMYLCASSLKASGNNEQFFGPGTRLTVL.

Notes on this clonotype: At one of its ends the junction is not consistent with the germline gene, which may arise from a read error. The V and J genes are TRBV11-2 and TRBJ2-1, with D tentatively TRBD1 or TRBD2 (5 bases each). CDR1 and CDR2 from the germline V gene are SGHAT and FQNNGV. This CDR3 spans 16 amino acids. The CDR3 nucleotides read TGTACCAGCAGCAGAGGGACCTCGACCACCTACAATGAGCAGTTCTTC. Protein sequence: CTSSRGTSTTYNEQFF.

This clonotype came up once. This CDR3 fails to terminate in the conserved phenylalanine or tryptophan, so it likely reflects a read error. The chain couples TRBV5-5 to TRBJ2-5; 10 bases align to TRBD2. The CDR3 consists of 17 residues. V shed 4 bases, J shed 0 bases, and the junction held 9 bases outside the gene matches. Germline V gives CDR1 SGHKS, CDR2 YYEKEE (reference sequence). CDR3 amino acids: CASSLRTSGGYQETQYY. The CDR3 coding sequence is TGTGCCAGCAGCCTACGGACTAGCGGAGGGTACCAAGAGACCCAGTACTAC.

With regard to this clonotype: At one end, the junction sequence differs from germline, possibly due to a read error. The rearrangement joins TRBV11-2 to TRBJ2-5; D is ambiguous. CDR1 SGHAT and CDR2 FQNNGV come from the germline V gene. The CDR3 has 12 amino acids. The CDR3 region has the DNA TGTGCCAGCAGCTTAGTCGAAGAGACTCAGTACTTC. This sequence encodes CASSLVEETQYF.

This clonotype was counted ten times or more. The rearrangement links TRBV5-4 to TRBJ2-2, with a weak D call TRBD1 (8 bases). V dropped 4 bases and J dropped 3 bases, with 16 bases sitting between them. From germline, CDR1 is SGHNT and CDR2 YYREEE (reference sequence). The CDR3 length is 16 residues. CDR3 protein: CASSQGASGYTGELFF. The CDR3 nucleotides read TGTGCCAGCAGCCAGGGGGCTAGCGGCTACACCGGGGAGCTGTTTTTT.